This T cell receptor (beta chain) was found in a study of metastatic and nonmetastatic thyroid tumors. Using MiXCR, TCRdb re-called clones from the PCR reads. The sample includes around 17,000 clones, 12% of them seen just once. Germline values: CDR1 SGDLS, CDR2 YYNGEE. This CDR3 has 15 residues. Trimming shortened V by 2 bases and J by 3 bases, and 15 bases separated the two germline ends. This clone was found many times. Treatment of any kind had been given to no patient before thyroid surgery. V usage is TRBV9 and J usage is TRBJ2-7; perhaps TRBD1 as D (5 bases). Specimen: tumor tissue. This receptor was identified in a female donor with papillary thyroid cancer or a benign thyroid nodule (not recorded which). Some clones in this sample may be carry-over from other donors' samples. CDR3 in DNA: TGTGCCAGCAGCGTCCATGGGGCAGGGAACTACGAGCAGTACTTC. It yields the protein CASSVHGAGNYEQYF.